This T cell receptor beta chain comes out of a study of a mutant IDH1 vaccine in newly diagnosed glioma. The wider study: Males made up approximately 62% and females about 40% of treated patients, whose mean age was 40.4 years. Overall study findings and caveats: Pseudoprogression apparently tracked independently of changes in top peripheral T cell clonotypes.

Time point of the sample: week 35, safety follow-up. The content of each vaccine dose was 300 ug of mutant IDH1 20-mer peptide, and topical imiquimod accompanied it. Eight vaccinations went to patients in weeks 1, 3, 5, 7, 11, 15, 19, 23. Assay: immunoSEQ multiplex PCR; the TCRdb copy retains only in-frame clones and omits some. Of just under 70,000 clones in the sample, approximately 81% were seen once. A remark on this clone: The antigen is not known.

Germline values: CDR1 MNHEY, CDR2 SMNVEV (reference sequence). J was trimmed by 4 bases and V by 6 bases; bases with no gene match: 11. The CDR3 is 17 amino acids. The chain combines TRBV27 with TRBJ1-5; 11 bases map to TRBD1. This receptor was taken from a man aged 18 to 29 with glioma. Here the sequenced sample was PBMCs, taken from a glioma patient whose treatment included an IDH1 peptide vaccine. The CDR3 sequence is CASRTNAGTGGNQPQHF. The CDR3 DNA follows: TGTGCCAGCAGAACAAATGCCGGGACAGGGGGTAATCAGCCCCAGCATTTT.